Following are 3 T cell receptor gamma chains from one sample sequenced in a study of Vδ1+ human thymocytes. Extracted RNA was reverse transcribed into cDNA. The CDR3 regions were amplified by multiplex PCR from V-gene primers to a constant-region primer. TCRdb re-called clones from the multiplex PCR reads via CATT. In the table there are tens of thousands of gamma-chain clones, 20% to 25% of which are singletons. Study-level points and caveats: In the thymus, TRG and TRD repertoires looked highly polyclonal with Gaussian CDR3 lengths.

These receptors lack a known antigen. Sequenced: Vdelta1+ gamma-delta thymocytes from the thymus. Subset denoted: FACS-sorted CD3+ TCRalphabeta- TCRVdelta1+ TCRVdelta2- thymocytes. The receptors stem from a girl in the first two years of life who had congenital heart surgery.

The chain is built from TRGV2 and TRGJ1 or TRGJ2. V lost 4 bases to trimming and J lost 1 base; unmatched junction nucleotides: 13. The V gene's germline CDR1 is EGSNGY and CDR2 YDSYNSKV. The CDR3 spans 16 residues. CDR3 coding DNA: TGTGCCACCTGGGATGGGCGCCATTCAAATTATTATAAGAAACTCTTT. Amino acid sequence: CATWDGRHSNYYKKLF.

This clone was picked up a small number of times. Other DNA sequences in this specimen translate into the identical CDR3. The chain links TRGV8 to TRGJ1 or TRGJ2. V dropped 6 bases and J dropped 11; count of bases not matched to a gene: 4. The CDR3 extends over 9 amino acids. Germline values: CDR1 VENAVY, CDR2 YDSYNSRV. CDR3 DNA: TGTGCCACCTGGAACGAGAAACTCTTT. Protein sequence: CATWNEKLF.

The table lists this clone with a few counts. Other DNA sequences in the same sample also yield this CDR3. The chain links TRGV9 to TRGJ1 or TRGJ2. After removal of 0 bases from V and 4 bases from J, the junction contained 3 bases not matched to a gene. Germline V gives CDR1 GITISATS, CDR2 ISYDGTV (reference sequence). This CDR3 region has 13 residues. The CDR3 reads CALWEVSYYKKLF. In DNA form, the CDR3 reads TGTGCCTTGTGGGAGGTGAGCTATTATAAGAAACTCTTT.